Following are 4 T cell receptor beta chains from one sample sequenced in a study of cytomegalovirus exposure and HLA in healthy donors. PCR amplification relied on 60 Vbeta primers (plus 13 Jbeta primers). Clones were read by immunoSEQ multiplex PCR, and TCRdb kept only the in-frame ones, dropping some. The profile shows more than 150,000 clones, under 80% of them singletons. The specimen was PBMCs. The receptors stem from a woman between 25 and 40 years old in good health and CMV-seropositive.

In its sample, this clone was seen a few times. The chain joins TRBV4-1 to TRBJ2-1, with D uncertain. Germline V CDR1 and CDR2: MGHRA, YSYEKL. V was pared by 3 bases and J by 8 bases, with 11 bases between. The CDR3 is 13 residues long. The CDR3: CASSHRDLYEQFF. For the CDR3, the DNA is TGCGCCAGCAGCCATCGCGACTTGTATGAGCAGTTCTTC.

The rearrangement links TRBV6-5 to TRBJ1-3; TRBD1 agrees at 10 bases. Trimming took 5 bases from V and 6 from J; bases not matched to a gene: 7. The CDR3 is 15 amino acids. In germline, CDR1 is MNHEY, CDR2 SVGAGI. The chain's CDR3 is CASSAAGTGENTIYF. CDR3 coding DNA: TGTGCCAGCAGTGCCGCCGGGACAGGGGAAAACACCATATATTTT.

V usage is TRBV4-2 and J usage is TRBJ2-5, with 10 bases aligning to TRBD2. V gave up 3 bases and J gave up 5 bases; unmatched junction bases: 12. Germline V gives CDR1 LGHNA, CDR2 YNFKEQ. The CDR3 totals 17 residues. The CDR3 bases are TGTGCCAGCAGCCAGAGGGCAGCGGGGGGGCCGGAGGAGACCCAGTACTTC. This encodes CASSQRAAGGPEETQYF.

In DNA, the CDR3 is TGCGCCAGCAGCTTGGACAGGGGGGGCGACTCCTACAATGAGCAGTTCTTC. Translation gives CASSLDRGGDSYNEQFF. This chain uses TRBV5-1 with TRBJ2-1; possible D gene TRBD1, 8 bases. Germline V lookup: CDR1 SGHRS, CDR2 YFSETQ. There are 17 residues in the CDR3. Trimming removed 0 bases from V and 0 bases from J, with 13 bases in between.